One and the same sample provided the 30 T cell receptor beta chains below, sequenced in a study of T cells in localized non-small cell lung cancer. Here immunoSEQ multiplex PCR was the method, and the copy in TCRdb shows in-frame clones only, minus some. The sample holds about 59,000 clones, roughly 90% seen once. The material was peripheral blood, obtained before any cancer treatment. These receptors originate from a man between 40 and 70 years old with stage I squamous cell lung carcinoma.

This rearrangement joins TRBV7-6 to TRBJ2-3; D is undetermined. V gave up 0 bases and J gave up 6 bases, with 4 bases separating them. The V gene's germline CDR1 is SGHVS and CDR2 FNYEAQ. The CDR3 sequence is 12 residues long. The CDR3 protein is CASSLALDTQYF. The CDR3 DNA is TGTGCCAGCAGCTTAGCGCTCGATACGCAGTATTTT.

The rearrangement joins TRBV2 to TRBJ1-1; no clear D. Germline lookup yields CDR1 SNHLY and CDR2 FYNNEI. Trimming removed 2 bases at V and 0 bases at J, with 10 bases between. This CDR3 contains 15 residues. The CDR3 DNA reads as TGTGCCAGCAGTGAAACCCCCCTCATGAACACTGAAGCTTTCTTT. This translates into CASSETPLMNTEAFF.

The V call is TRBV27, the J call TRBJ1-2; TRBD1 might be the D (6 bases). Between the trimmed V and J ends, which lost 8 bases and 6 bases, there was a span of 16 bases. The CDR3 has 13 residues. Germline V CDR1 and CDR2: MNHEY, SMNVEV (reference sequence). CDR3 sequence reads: CASCEGGGHGYTF. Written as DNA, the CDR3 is TGTGCCAGCTGCGAAGGGGGGGGGCATGGCTACACCTTC.

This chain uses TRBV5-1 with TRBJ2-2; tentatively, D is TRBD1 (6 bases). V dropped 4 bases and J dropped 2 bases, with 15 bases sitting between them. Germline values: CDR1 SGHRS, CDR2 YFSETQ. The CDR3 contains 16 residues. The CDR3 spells CASSPELQGNTGELFF. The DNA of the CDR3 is TGCGCCAGCAGCCCGGAACTACAGGGTAACACCGGGGAGCTGTTTTTT.

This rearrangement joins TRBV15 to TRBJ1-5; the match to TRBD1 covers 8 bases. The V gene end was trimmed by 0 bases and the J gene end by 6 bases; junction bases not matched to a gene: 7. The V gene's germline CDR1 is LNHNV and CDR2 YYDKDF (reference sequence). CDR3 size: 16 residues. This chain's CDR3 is CATSRDTAGGGQPQHF. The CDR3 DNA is TGTGCCACCAGCAGAGATACGGCAGGGGGCGGTCAGCCCCAGCATTTT.

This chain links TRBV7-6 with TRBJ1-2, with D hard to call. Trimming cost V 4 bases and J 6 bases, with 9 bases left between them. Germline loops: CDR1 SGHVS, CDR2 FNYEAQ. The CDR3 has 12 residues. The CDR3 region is CASSSTGDGYTF. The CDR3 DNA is TGTGCCAGCAGCTCTACTGGGGATGGCTACACCTTC.

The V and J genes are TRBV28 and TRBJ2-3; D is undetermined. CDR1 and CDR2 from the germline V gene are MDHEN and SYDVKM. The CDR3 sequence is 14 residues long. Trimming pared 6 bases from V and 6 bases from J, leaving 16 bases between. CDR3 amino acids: CASRTEGPQDTQYF. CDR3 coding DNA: TGTGCCAGCAGGACTGAAGGCCCGCAGGATACGCAGTATTTT.

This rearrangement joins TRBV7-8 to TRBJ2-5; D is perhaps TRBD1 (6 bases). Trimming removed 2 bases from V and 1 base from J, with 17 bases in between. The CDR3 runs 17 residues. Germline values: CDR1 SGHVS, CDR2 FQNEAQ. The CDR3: CASSLRGPGQPQETQYF. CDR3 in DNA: TGTGCCAGCAGCTTAAGGGGACCGGGACAACCCCAAGAGACCCAGTACTTC. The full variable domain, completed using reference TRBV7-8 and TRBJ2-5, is GAGVSQSPRYKVAKRGQDVALRCDPISGHVSLFWYQQALGQGPEFLTYFQNEAQLDKSGLPSDRFFAERPEGSVSTLKIQRTQQEDSAVYLCASSLRGPGQPQETQYFGPGTRLLVL.

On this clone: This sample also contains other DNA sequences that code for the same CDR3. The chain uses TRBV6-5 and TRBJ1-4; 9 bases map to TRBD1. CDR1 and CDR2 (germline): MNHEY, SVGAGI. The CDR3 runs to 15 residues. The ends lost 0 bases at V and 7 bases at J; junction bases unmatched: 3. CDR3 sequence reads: CASSYSGQGSEKLFF. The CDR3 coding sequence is TGTGCCAGCAGTTACTCTGGACAGGGGAGTGAAAAACTGTTTTTT.

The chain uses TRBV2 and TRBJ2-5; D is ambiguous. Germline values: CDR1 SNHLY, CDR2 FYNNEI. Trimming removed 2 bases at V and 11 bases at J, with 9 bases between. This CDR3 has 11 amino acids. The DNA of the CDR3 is TGTGCCAGCAGTGAATACCGGGCGCAGTACTTC. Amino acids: CASSEYRAQYF.

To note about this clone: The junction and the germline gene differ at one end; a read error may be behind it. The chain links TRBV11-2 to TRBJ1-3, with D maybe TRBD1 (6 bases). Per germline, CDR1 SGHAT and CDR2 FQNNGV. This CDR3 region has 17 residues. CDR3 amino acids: CANSLGAGEYSGNTIYF. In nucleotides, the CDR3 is TGTGCCAACAGCTTAGGCGCAGGGGAGTACTCTGGAAACACCATATATTTT.

The CDR3 nucleotides read TGCGCCAGCAGCTTGGCCGCCGGGACCAACTACGAGCAGTACTTC. Translated: CASSLAAGTNYEQYF. This chain connects TRBV5-1 to TRBJ2-7, with D possibly being TRBD1 or TRBD2 (5 bases each). V lost 0 bases, J lost 3 bases, and 13 bases lay in between. The CDR3 is 15 residues long. Per germline, CDR1 SGHRS and CDR2 YFSETQ.

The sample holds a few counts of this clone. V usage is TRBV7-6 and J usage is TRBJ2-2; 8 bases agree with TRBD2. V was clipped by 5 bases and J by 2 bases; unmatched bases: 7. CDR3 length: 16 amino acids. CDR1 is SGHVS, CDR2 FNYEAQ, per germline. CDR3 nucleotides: TGTGCCAGCAGCCGCCGCACTAGCGGAAACACCGGGGAGCTGTTTTTT. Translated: CASSRRTSGNTGELFF.

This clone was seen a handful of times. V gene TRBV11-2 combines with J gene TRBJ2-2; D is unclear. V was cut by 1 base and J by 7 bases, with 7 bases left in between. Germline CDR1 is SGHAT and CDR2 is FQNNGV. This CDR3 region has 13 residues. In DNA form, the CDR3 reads TGTGCCAGCAGCTTAGTTCGAGGCGGGGAGCTGTTTTTT. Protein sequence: CASSLVRGGELFF.

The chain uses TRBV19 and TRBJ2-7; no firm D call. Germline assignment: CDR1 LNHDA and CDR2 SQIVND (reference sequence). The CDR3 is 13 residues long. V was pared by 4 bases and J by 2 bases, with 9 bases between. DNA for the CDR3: TGTGCCAGTAGTAAGCAAACCACCTACGAGCAGTACTTC. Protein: CASSKQTTYEQYF.

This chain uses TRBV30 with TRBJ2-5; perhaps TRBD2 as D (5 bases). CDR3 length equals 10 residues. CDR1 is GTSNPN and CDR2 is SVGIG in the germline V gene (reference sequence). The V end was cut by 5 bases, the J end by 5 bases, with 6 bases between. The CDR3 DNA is TGTGCCTGGGGAGGTGAGACCCAGTACTTC. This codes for CAWGGETQYF.

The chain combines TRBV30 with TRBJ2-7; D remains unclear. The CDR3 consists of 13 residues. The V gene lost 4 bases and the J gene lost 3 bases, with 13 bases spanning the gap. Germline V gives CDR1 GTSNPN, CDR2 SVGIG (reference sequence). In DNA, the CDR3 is TGTGCCTGGACCAGACCGCAGCTCTACGAGCAGTACTTC. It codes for CAWTRPQLYEQYF.

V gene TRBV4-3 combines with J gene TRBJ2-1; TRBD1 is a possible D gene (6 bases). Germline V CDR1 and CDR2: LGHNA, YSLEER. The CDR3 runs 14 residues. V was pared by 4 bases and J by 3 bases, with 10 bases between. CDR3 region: CASSLQGFYNEQFF. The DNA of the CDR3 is TGCGCCAGCAGCCTACAGGGTTTCTACAATGAGCAGTTCTTC.

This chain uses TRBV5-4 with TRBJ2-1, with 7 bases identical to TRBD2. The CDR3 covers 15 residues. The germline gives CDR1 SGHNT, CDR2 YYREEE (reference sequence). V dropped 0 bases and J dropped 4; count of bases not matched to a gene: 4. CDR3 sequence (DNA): TGTGCCAGCAGCTTGGTATCGGGAGGATACAATGAGCAGTTCTTC. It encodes CASSLVSGGYNEQFF.

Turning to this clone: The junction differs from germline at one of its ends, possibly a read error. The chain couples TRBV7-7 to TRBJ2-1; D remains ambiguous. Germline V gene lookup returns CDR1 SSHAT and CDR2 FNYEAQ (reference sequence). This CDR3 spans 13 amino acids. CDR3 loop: CASSRSPSGEQFF. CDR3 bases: TGTGCTAGCAGCCGAAGTCCCTCAGGTGAGCAGTTCTTC.

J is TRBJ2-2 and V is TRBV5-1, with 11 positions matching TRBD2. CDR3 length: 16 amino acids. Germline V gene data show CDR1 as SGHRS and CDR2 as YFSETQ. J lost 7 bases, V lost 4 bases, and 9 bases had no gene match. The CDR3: CASSPSTSGTGGELFF. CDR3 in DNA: TGCGCCAGCAGCCCGTCGACTAGCGGGACGGGCGGGGAGCTGTTTTTT. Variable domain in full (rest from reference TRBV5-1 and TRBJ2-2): KAGVTQTPRYLIKTRGQQVTLSCSPISGHRSVSWYQQTPGQGLQFLFEYFSETQRNKGNFPGRFSGRQFSNSRSEMNVSTLELGDSALYLCASSPSTSGTGGELFFGEGSRLTVL.

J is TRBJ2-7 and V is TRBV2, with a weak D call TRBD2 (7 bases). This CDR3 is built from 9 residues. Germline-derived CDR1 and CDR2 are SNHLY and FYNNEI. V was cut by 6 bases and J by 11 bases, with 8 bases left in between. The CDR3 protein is CASRGGEYF. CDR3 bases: TGTGCCAGCAGAGGGGGGGAGTACTTC. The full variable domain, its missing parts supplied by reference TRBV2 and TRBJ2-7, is EPEVTQTPSHQVTQMGQEVILRCVPISNHLYFYWYRQILGQKVEFLVSFYNNEISEKSEIFDDQFSVERPDGSNFTLKIRSTKLEDSAMYFCASRGGEYFGPGTRLTVT.

CDR3 amino acids: CASSPGQLYGYTF. DNA for the CDR3: TGTGCCAGTAGTCCGGGGCAGCTCTATGGCTACACCTTC. The chain couples TRBV19 to TRBJ1-2; D perhaps matches TRBD1 (5 bases). Deletions cut 5 bases from V and 4 bases from J, with 11 bases between. The CDR3 loop spans 13 amino acids. CDR1 is LNHDA and CDR2 is SQIVND in the germline V gene (reference sequence).

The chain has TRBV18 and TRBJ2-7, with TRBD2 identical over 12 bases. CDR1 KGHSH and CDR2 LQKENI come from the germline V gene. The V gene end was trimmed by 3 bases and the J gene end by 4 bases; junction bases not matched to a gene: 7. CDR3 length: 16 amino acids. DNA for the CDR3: TGTGCCAGCTCACCTGGACTAGCGGGGACGGGGTACGAGCAGTACTTC. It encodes CASSPGLAGTGYEQYF.

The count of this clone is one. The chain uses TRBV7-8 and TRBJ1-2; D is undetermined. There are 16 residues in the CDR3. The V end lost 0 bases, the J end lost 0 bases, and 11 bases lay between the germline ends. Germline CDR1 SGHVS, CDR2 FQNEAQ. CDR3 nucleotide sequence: TGTGCCAGCAGCTTAGCTCCCCTCGGAGCTAACTATGGCTACACCTTC. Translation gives CASSLAPLGANYGYTF.

Here the CDR3 reads CASRRGGGTEAFF. CDR3 DNA: TGTGCCAGCAGGAGGGGTGGGGGCACTGAAGCTTTCTTT. The chain employs TRBV6-5 and TRBJ1-1; tentatively, D is TRBD1 (5 bases). The CDR3 totals 13 residues. V was trimmed by 6 bases and J by 4 bases, leaving 12 bases between them. Germline assignment: CDR1 MNHEY and CDR2 SVGAGI.

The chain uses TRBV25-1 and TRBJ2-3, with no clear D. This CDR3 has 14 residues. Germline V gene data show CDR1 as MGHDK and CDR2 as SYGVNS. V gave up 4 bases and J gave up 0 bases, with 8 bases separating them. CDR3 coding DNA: TGTGCCAGCAGTGCGTGGGTAAGCACAGATACGCAGTATTTT. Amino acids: CASSAWVSTDTQYF.

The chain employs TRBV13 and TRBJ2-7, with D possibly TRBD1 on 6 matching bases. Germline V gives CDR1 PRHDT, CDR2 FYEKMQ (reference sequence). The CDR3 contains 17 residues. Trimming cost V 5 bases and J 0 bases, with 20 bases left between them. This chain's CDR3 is CASSHLTGILNSYEQYF. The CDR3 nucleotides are TGTGCCAGCAGCCACCTAACAGGGATATTAAACTCCTACGAGCAGTACTTC.

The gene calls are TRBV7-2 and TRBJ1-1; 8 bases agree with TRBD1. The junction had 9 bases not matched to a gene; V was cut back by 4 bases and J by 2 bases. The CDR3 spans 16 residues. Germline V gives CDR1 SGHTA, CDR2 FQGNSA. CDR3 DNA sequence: TGTGCCAGCAGCTCATACAGGGGGGGTCTTAACACTGAAGCTTTCTTT. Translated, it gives CASSSYRGGLNTEAFF.

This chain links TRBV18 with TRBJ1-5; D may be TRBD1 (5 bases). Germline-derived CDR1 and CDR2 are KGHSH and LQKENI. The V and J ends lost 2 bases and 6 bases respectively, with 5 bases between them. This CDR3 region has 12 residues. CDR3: CASSPGGQPQHF. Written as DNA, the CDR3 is TGTGCCAGCTCACCAGGGGGTCAGCCCCAGCATTTT.